This T cell receptor beta chain comes out of a study of T cell responses to AZD1222 COVID-19 vaccine. Libraries were prepared by immunoSEQ multiplex PCR; TCRdb keeps only in-frame clonotypes and omits some of them. This sample carries 110,000 to 150,000 clones, 92% of them seen once, and the ten largest clones take around 3.3%. Study-level findings and limits: The study sampled repertoires only after the peak T cell response.

As regards this clone: The antigen is unknown.

Germline V lookup: CDR1 MDHEN, CDR2 SYDVKM. This CDR3 has 15 amino acids. The V and J ends lost 4 bases and 7 bases respectively, with 17 bases between them. The chain recombines TRBV28 with TRBJ1-5; TRBD1 is a possible D gene (5 bases). Sequencing was performed on peripheral blood, taken 28 days after the second AZD1222 dose. The TCR sequence derives from an adult who received the AZD1222 COVID-19 vaccine. The CDR3 sequence: CASSSPWGSGQPQHF. The CDR3 region has the DNA TGTGCCAGCAGTTCCCCCTGGGGGTCGGGACAGCCCCAGCATTTT.